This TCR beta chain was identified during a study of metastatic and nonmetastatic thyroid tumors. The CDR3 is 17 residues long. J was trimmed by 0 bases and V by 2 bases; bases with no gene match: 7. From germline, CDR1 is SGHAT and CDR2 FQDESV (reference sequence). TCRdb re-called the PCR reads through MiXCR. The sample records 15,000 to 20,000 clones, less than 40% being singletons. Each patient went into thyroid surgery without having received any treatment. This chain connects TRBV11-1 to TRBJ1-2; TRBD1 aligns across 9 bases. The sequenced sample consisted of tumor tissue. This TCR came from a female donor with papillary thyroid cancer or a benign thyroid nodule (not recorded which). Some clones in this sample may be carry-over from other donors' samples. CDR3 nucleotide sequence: TGTGCCAGCAGCTTAACGGGACAGGGCTATCCTAACTATGGCTACACCTTC. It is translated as CASSLTGQGYPNYGYTF.